This T cell receptor beta chain was found in a study of CXCR3-negative and CXCR3-positive naive CD8 T cells. Study-level results: Comparably high diversity was seen in both naive subsets, and much lower diversity in memory CD8+ cells.

With UMI labels, 5' RACE was used to prepare the TRB cDNA libraries. TCRdb reworked the 5' RACE reads into one entry per CDR3 protein, no DNA. This listing includes about 56,000 distinct CDR3 sequences. The CDR3 runs to 13 residues. Germline values: CDR1 SQVTM, CDR2 ANQGSEA. About this clonotype: Its antigen remains unidentified.

Triplicate sorts, 300,000 or so cells apiece, were made for each CD8+ T cell subset. The sequenced sample consisted of memory CD8+ T cells from blood. This sequence originates from a human donor in good health. Some clones in this sample may be carry-over from other donors' samples. The genes are TRBV29-1 and TRBJ2-3; TCRdb selects TRBD1, and the lack of DNA leaves this call unchecked. The CDR3 is CSVRGGNTDTQYF.